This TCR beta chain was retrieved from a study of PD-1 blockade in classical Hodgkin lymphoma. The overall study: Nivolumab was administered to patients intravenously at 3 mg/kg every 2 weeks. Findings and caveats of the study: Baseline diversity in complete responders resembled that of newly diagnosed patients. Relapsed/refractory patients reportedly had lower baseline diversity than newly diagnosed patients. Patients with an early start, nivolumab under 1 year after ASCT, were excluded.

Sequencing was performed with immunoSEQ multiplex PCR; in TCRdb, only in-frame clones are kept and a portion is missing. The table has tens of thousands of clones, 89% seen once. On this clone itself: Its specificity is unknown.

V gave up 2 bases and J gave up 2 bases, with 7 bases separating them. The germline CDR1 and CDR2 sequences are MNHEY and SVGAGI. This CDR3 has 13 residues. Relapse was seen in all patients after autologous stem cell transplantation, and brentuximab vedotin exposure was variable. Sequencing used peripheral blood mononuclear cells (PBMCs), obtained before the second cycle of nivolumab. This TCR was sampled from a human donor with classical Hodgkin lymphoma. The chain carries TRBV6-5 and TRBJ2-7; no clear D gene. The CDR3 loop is CASSYRVAYEQYF. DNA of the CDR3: TGTGCCAGCAGTTACCGGGTAGCCTACGAGCAGTACTTC.